This is a list of T cell receptor beta chains from one sample in a study of blood T cell repertoires in COVID-19. Libraries were prepared by immunoSEQ multiplex PCR; TCRdb keeps only in-frame clonotypes and omits some of them. The sample carries 200,000 to 250,000 clones, about 87% recorded once. The sample was PBMCs or T cells enriched from blood (not recorded which). The receptors shown here come from a woman aged 25 to 39 who had been exposed to COVID-19. CDR3s include the opening cysteine and the closing phenylalanine or tryptophan. Each record gives: J gene, D gene, clone size, V gene, CDR3 protein, CDR3 DNA. A D gene is named only where the DNA matches it firmly. Clone size, where shown, is once, few, many, or a class for clones that have expanded.

j_gene: TRBJ2-6
d_gene: .
abundance: .
v_gene: TRBV10-3
CDR3aa: CAISEFGSDSGANVLTF
CDR3nt: TGTGCCATCAGTGAGTTTGGCTCAGATTCTGGGGCCAACGTCCTGACTTTC

j_gene: TRBJ2-5
d_gene: .
abundance: .
v_gene: TRBV10-3
CDR3aa: CAISEATLGTQETQYF
CDR3nt: TGTGCCATCAGTGAGGCCACCCTCGGGACACAAGAGACCCAGTACTTC

j_gene: TRBJ1-6
d_gene: .
abundance: .
v_gene: TRBV5-1
CDR3aa: CASSETPGYNNSPLHF
CDR3nt: TGCGCCAGCAGCGAGACTCCGGGATATAATAATTCACCCCTCCACTTT

j_gene: TRBJ2-4
d_gene: TRBD2
abundance: .
v_gene: TRBV18
CDR3aa: CASSPSSRASGHLTKNIQYF
CDR3nt: TGTGCCAGCTCACCATCATCCCGGGCTAGCGGACATCTAACCAAAAACATTCAGTACTTC

j_gene: TRBJ2-1
d_gene: .
abundance: once
v_gene: TRBV9
CDR3aa: CASSYDGNSYNEQFF
CDR3nt: TGTGCCAGCAGCTACGACGGGAACTCCTACAATGAGCAGTTCTTC

j_gene: TRBJ2-7
d_gene: .
abundance: .
v_gene: TRBV6-2/TRBV6-3
CDR3aa: CASSYSTGYEQYF
CDR3nt: TGTGCCAGCAGTTACTCTACAGGCTACGAGCAGTACTTC

j_gene: TRBJ1-1
d_gene: TRBD1
abundance: .
v_gene: TRBV12-5
CDR3aa: CASGIGQGNTEAFF
CDR3nt: TGTGCTAGTGGTATCGGACAGGGCAACACTGAAGCTTTCTTT

j_gene: TRBJ2-7
d_gene: TRBD2
abundance: .
v_gene: TRBV30
CDR3aa: CAWSVGGGSYEQYF
CDR3nt: TGTGCCTGGAGTGTTGGGGGGGGATCCTACGAGCAGTACTTC

j_gene: TRBJ1-2
d_gene: .
abundance: .
v_gene: TRBV2
CDR3aa: CASSEIQVPTYGYTF
CDR3nt: TGTGCCAGCAGTGAAATACAGGTCCCTACCTATGGCTACACCTTC

j_gene: TRBJ2-7
d_gene: TRBD1
abundance: .
v_gene: TRBV4-1
CDR3aa: CASSPGQISYEQYF
CDR3nt: TGCGCCAGCAGCCCGGGACAGATCTCCTACGAGCAGTACTTC

j_gene: TRBJ2-7
d_gene: .
abundance: once
v_gene: TRBV9
CDR3aa: CASSPGTTGSYEQYF
CDR3nt: TGTGCCAGCAGCCCGGGGACAACTGGATCCTACGAGCAGTACTTC

j_gene: TRBJ1-4
d_gene: .
abundance: .
v_gene: TRBV13
CDR3aa: CASSPYGGVGEKLFF
CDR3nt: TGTGCCAGCAGCCCGTACGGAGGAGTTGGCGAAAAACTGTTTTTT

j_gene: TRBJ2-2
d_gene: TRBD2
abundance: once
v_gene: TRBV27
CDR3aa: CASSLLAGANTGELFF
CDR3nt: TGTGCCAGCAGTTTACTAGCGGGAGCGAACACCGGGGAGCTGTTTTTT

j_gene: TRBJ2-1
d_gene: TRBD1
abundance: .
v_gene: TRBV30
CDR3aa: CAWSKDIGQGVNEQFF
CDR3nt: TGTGCCTGGAGTAAAGACATCGGACAGGGGGTAAATGAGCAGTTCTTC

j_gene: TRBJ2-1
d_gene: TRBD2
abundance: .
v_gene: TRBV20-1
CDR3aa: CSASPTSGRLYNEQFF
CDR3nt: TGCAGTGCTAGTCCAACTAGCGGGAGGCTTTACAATGAGCAGTTCTTC

j_gene: TRBJ1-1
d_gene: TRBD1
abundance: .
v_gene: TRBV11-2
CDR3aa: CASSLEDRGQLNTEAFF
CDR3nt: TGTGCCAGCAGCTTGGAGGACAGGGGCCAGCTGAACACTGAAGCTTTCTTT

j_gene: TRBJ1-2
d_gene: .
abundance: .
v_gene: TRBV7-9
CDR3aa: CASSLALRQDGYTF
CDR3nt: TGTGCCAGCAGCTTAGCGCTCAGGCAGGATGGCTACACCTTC

j_gene: TRBJ1-1
d_gene: TRBD1
abundance: .
v_gene: TRBV19
CDR3aa: CASSTDYRGTEAFF
CDR3nt: TGTGCCAGTAGTACCGACTACAGGGGGACTGAAGCTTTCTTT

j_gene: TRBJ1-6
d_gene: .
abundance: .
v_gene: TRBV7-9
CDR3aa: CASSGRLLEPLHF
CDR3nt: TGTGCCAGCAGCGGCCGACTACTCGAACCCCTCCACTTT

j_gene: TRBJ2-5
d_gene: .
abundance: .
v_gene: TRBV21-1
CDR3aa: CAILLDRRRQTQYF
CDR3nt: TGTGCCATCCTACTGGACAGGAGGAGGCAGACCCAGTACTTC

j_gene: TRBJ2-1
d_gene: TRBD2
abundance: .
v_gene: TRBV9
CDR3aa: CASSVGGTSAYNEQFF
CDR3nt: TGTGCCAGCAGCGTAGGGGGGACTAGCGCCTACAATGAGCAGTTCTTC

j_gene: TRBJ2-3
d_gene: .
abundance: .
v_gene: TRBV11-3
CDR3aa: CASSLISTDTQYF
CDR3nt: TGTGCCAGCAGCCTAATAAGCACAGATACGCAGTATTTT

j_gene: TRBJ2-1
d_gene: .
abundance: .
v_gene: TRBV11-2
CDR3aa: CASSLVLGHEQFF
CDR3nt: TGTGCCAGCAGCTTAGTACTAGGCCATGAGCAGTTCTTC

j_gene: TRBJ2-7
d_gene: TRBD1
abundance: .
v_gene: TRBV28
CDR3aa: CATRTGAYEQYF
CDR3nt: TGTGCCACCCGGACAGGCGCCTACGAGCAGTACTTC

j_gene: TRBJ2-3
d_gene: TRBD2
abundance: .
v_gene: TRBV27
CDR3aa: CASRTLAGGWADTQYF
CDR3nt: TGTGCCAGCAGAACTCTAGCGGGAGGGTGGGCAGATACGCAGTATTTT

j_gene: TRBJ2-3
d_gene: TRBD2
abundance: .
v_gene: TRBV6-5
CDR3aa: CASRNSGRTDTQYF
CDR3nt: TGTGCCAGCAGGAACAGCGGGAGGACAGATACGCAGTATTTT